This entry lists 28 T cell receptor beta chains sequenced from one sample in a study of blood T cell repertoires in COVID-19. TCRdb keeps only in-frame clones here, not all; method: immunoSEQ multiplex PCR. The sample has 100,000 or so clones, around 84% seen once. Sequenced: peripheral blood. All receptors come from a man aged 50-60 years with active or convalescent COVID-19.

The chain employs TRBV7-9 and TRBJ1-4; 8 positions match TRBD1. J gave up 8 bases and V 2 bases, and 10 bases lay outside the gene matches. CDR1 is SEHNR and CDR2 is FQNEAQ in the germline V gene (reference sequence). The CDR3 runs 16 residues. The CDR3 bases are TGTGCCAGCAGCTTAAATAGTGGACAGGGATGGGAAAAACTGTTTTTT. This codes for CASSLNSGQGWEKLFF.

The chain couples TRBV12-3 or TRBV12-4 to TRBJ1-2; D is uncertain. The length of the CDR3 is 13 residues. Trimming took 5 bases from V and 4 from J, leaving 11 bases between them. This CDR3 is CASSPSDSYGYTF. The CDR3 DNA reads TGTGCCAGCAGTCCCTCCGACTCCTATGGCTACACCTTC.

The chain is built from TRBV7-2 and TRBJ2-5, with 12 bases lining up with TRBD2. J was trimmed by 3 bases and V by 5 bases; bases with no gene match: 10. Germline V CDR1 and CDR2: SGHTA, FQGNSA. The CDR3 loop spans 17 amino acids. CDR3: CASSLQGLAGGEETQYF. Written as DNA, the CDR3 is TGTGCCAGCAGCCTTCAAGGCCTAGCGGGGGGGGAAGAGACCCAGTACTTC.

This rearrangement joins TRBV5-6 to TRBJ2-7; D is undetermined. Germline V gene sequence: CDR1 SGHDT, CDR2 YYEEEE. This CDR3 is built from 12 residues. Trimming left V 0 bases short and J 3 bases short, with 4 bases between. CDR3 coding DNA: TGTGCCAGCAGCTTGGCTCGCTACGAGCAGTACTTC. This gives the protein CASSLARYEQYF. Full variable domain (outside the CDR3, taken from reference TRBV5-6 and TRBJ2-7): DAGVTQSPTHLIKTRGQQVTLRCSPKSGHDTVSWYQQALGQGPQFIFQYYEEEERQRGNFPDRFSGHQFPNYSSELNVNALLLGDSALYLCASSLARYEQYFGPGTRLTVT.

Notes on this clone: Germline is not matched at one junction end, which may reflect a read error. The V and J genes are TRBV10-1 and TRBJ1-1; the D gene is possibly TRBD1 (6 bases). CDR1 and CDR2 (germline): WNHNN, SYGVQD (reference sequence). The CDR3 has 13 residues. The DNA of the CDR3 is TGCGCCAGCAGTGGACAGGCGAACACTGAAGTTTTCTTT. This codes for CASSGQANTEVFF.

J is TRBJ1-2 and V is TRBV19; 8 bases are a match to TRBD1. The ends lost 5 bases at V and 8 bases at J; junction bases unmatched: 7. This CDR3 contains 13 residues. Germline V gene data show CDR1 as LNHDA and CDR2 as SQIVND (reference sequence). The CDR3 here is CASSYQGARGYTF. The CDR3 DNA is TGTGCCAGTAGTTACCAGGGGGCGCGCGGCTACACCTTC.

This clone was seen only once. This sequence joins TRBV10-3 and TRBJ1-2; possibly TRBD1 for D (6 bases). The CDR3 totals 15 residues. V gave up 2 bases and J gave up 6 bases, with 16 bases separating them. The germline V gene encodes CDR1 ENHRY and CDR2 SYGVKD. CDR3 bases: TGTGCCATCAGTGAGAGGGGGTGGACAGTAGATGGCTACACCTTC. It specifies CAISERGWTVDGYTF.

V and J are TRBV7-2 and TRBJ2-3; D not resolved. Deletions cut 3 bases from V and 3 bases from J, with 4 bases between. The CDR3 extends over 12 amino acids. The germline V gene encodes CDR1 SGHTA and CDR2 FQGNSA. CDR3 bases: TGTGCCAGCAGCTTGTTAACAGATACGCAGTATTTT. Translated: CASSLLTDTQYF. Complete variable domain (other parts from reference TRBV7-2 and TRBJ2-3): GAGVSQSPSNKVTEKGKDVELRCDPISGHTALYWYRQSLGQGLEFLIYFQGNSAPDKSGLPSDRFSAERTGGSVSTLTIQRTQQEDSAVYLCASSLLTDTQYFGPGTRLTVL.

The V call is TRBV15, the J call TRBJ1-1; D uncertain. CDR1 and CDR2 (germline): LNHNV, YYDKDF (reference sequence). The CDR3 spans 15 residues. V dropped 0 bases and J dropped 2 bases, with 10 bases sitting between them. CDR3 residues: CATSRDRAGNTEAFF. The CDR3 coding sequence is TGTGCCACCAGCAGAGATCGTGCGGGAAACACTGAAGCTTTCTTT.

This chain uses TRBV29-1 with TRBJ1-1; D unclear. The germline CDR1 and CDR2 sequences are SQVTM and ANQGSEA. This CDR3 is 10 amino acids long. The V and J ends lost 3 bases and 8 bases respectively, with 7 bases between them. The CDR3 nucleotides are TGCAGCGTTGACGGACTGGAAGCTTTCTTT. It encodes CSVDGLEAFF. Using reference TRBV29-1 and TRBJ1-1 for the parts outside the CDR3, the full variable domain is SAVISQKPSRDICQRGTSLTIQCQVDSQVTMMFWYRQQPGQSLTLIATANQGSEATYESGFVIDKFPISRPNLTFSTLTVSNMSPEDSSIYLCSVDGLEAFFGQGTRLTVV.

The V and J genes are TRBV6-6 and TRBJ2-5; 11 nucleotides align to TRBD1. The V gene end was trimmed by 4 bases and the J gene end by 4 bases; junction bases not matched to a gene: 5. This CDR3 has 15 amino acids. Germline V CDR1 and CDR2: MNHNY, SVGAGI (reference sequence). The CDR3 DNA follows: TGTGCCAGCAGTTCCCGGGACAGGGGGATAGAGACCCAGTACTTC. The encoded protein is CASSSRDRGIETQYF.

The V and J genes are TRBV24-1 and TRBJ2-7; 8 bases match TRBD1. The germline V gene has CDR1 KGHDR and CDR2 SFDVKD. V shed 5 bases and J 0 bases; nucleotides not matched to a gene: 5. The CDR3 totals 15 residues. CDR3 sequence (DNA): TGTGCCACCAGTGGGGGGACAGGCTTCTCCTACGAGCAGTACTTC. Its protein is CATSGGTGFSYEQYF.

The rearrangement joins TRBV13 to TRBJ2-7, with TRBD1 identical over 8 bases. The CDR3 extends over 13 amino acids. The J segment lost 3 bases and the V segment lost 6 bases, leaving 4 bases of the junction unmatched. CDR1 is PRHDT, CDR2 FYEKMQ, per germline (reference sequence). The CDR3, as DNA: TGTGCCAGCAGGGCTACAGGGGGCTACGAGCAGTACTTC. This translates into CASRATGGYEQYF.

J is TRBJ1-5 and V is TRBV18; a possible D gene is TRBD1 (5 bases). Trimming shortened V by 2 bases and J by 3 bases, and 11 bases separated the two germline ends. CDR1 is KGHSH and CDR2 is LQKENI in the germline V gene. The CDR3 is 15 residues long. The DNA of the CDR3 is TGTGCCAGCTCACCAGAAGGGGCTGCCAATCAGCCCCAGCATTTT. This codes for CASSPEGAANQPQHF.

The CDR3, as DNA: TGTGCCAGCGGCGAGGGACAGTCTTATTCACCCCTCCACTTT. It yields the protein CASGEGQSYSPLHF. The V call is TRBV28, the J call TRBJ1-6; TRBD1 aligns across 7 bases. V lost 8 bases, J lost 8 bases, and 9 bases stayed unmatched. The CDR3 is 14 amino acids. Per germline, CDR1 MDHEN and CDR2 SYDVKM. Using reference TRBV28 and TRBJ1-6 for the parts outside the CDR3, the full variable domain is DVKVTQSSRYLVKRTGEKVFLECVQDMDHENMFWYRQDPGLGLRLIYFSYDVKMKEKGDIPEGYSVSREKKERFSLILESASTNQTSMYLCASGEGQSYSPLHFGNGTRLTVT.

This clone was seen only once. Different DNA sequences within this sample yield the same CDR3. The chain has TRBV27 and TRBJ2-3; TRBD2 matches at 8 bases. Trimming removed 6 bases from V and 1 base from J; junction bases left unmatched: 0. This CDR3 region has 13 residues. In germline, CDR1 is MNHEY, CDR2 SMNVEV (reference sequence). CDR3 in amino acids: CASRTSGTDTQYF. DNA of the CDR3: TGTGCCAGCAGGACTAGCGGCACAGATACGCAGTATTTT.

The chain has TRBV7-9 and TRBJ1-2; 8 bases map to TRBD1. The germline V gene has CDR1 SEHNR and CDR2 FQNEAQ (reference sequence). The CDR3 is 15 amino acids. Germline trimming cut 5 bases from V and 3 bases from J; bases unmatched to any gene: 8. The CDR3 is CASSGAQGVDYGYTF. The CDR3 coding sequence is TGTGCCAGCAGCGGGGCACAGGGGGTGGACTATGGCTACACCTTC.

V and J are TRBV14 and TRBJ2-5; 8 nucleotides match TRBD1. Germline V gene data show CDR1 as SGHDN and CDR2 as FVKESK. With V trimmed by 4 bases and J by 1 base, 5 bases remained unmatched. CDR3 size: 15 residues. The CDR3 reads CASSPYTGGQETQYF. The CDR3 DNA is TGTGCCAGCAGCCCATACACAGGGGGCCAAGAGACCCAGTACTTC.

The rearrangement links TRBV6-5 to TRBJ1-2; D is possibly TRBD1 (5 bases). The CDR3 sequence is 15 residues long. The V end was cut by 0 bases, the J end by 4 bases, with 12 bases between. Germline V gives CDR1 MNHEY, CDR2 SVGAGI. In nucleotides, the CDR3 is TGTGCCAGCAGTTACTCGAATCGGGGGGGCTATGGCTACACCTTC. Translated, it gives CASSYSNRGGYGYTF.

The J gene is TRBJ1-2, the V gene TRBV28; D is uncertain. Trimming removed 5 bases at V and 4 bases at J, with 17 bases between. The germline CDR1 and CDR2 sequences are MDHEN and SYDVKM. CDR3 length: 15 residues. CDR3 residues: CASSPHTRRTYGYTF. CDR3 nucleotides: TGTGCCAGCAGTCCCCATACCAGGCGAACCTATGGCTACACCTTC.

This chain links TRBV4-3 with TRBJ2-4, with unresolved D. The ends were cut back, 0 bases at V and 10 bases at J, with 16 bases in the middle. The CDR3 sequence is 15 residues long. Germline lookup yields CDR1 LGHNA and CDR2 YSLEER. The CDR3 nucleotides are TGCGCCAGCAGCCAAGAGGCAGGTGAAGTGTTAATTCAGTACTTC. Residues: CASSQEAGEVLIQYF.

The rearrangement links TRBV18 to TRBJ2-7; D is ambiguous. V dropped 3 bases and J dropped 0 bases, with 6 bases sitting between them. The CDR3 is 13 amino acids. The germline V gene encodes CDR1 KGHSH and CDR2 LQKENI. The CDR3 nucleotides read TGTGCCAGCTCACCTTACAACTCCTACGAGCAGTACGTC. Translating gives CASSPYNSYEQYV.

This chain connects TRBV29-1 to TRBJ1-4; tentatively, D is TRBD1 (5 bases). The length of the CDR3 is 13 residues. V was trimmed by 6 bases and J by 6 bases, leaving 14 bases between them. Germline V gene lookup returns CDR1 SQVTM and CDR2 ANQGSEA. The CDR3 is CSVQAGNYEKLFF. The DNA of the CDR3 is TGCAGCGTCCAGGCAGGGAATTATGAAAAACTGTTTTTT.

This chain links TRBV13 with TRBJ2-7, with a tentative D call TRBD2 (5 bases). Trimming stripped 8 bases from V and 2 bases from J, with 7 bases between. This CDR3 region has 11 residues. The V gene's germline CDR1 is PRHDT and CDR2 FYEKMQ (reference sequence). The CDR3 here is CASDGTYEQYV. Written as DNA, the CDR3 is TGTGCCAGCGACGGGACCTACGAGCAGTACGTC.

The chain has TRBV19 and TRBJ2-1, with 9 nucleotides matching TRBD2. Germline V lookup: CDR1 LNHDA, CDR2 SQIVND (reference sequence). The V segment lost 4 bases and the J segment 5 bases; nucleotides outside the gene matches: 6. This CDR3 is 15 amino acids long. The CDR3 coding sequence is TGTGCCAGTAGTACGGAAGGACTAGCGCACAATGAGCAGTTCTTC. Translation: CASSTEGLAHNEQFF.

V is TRBV28 and J is TRBJ1-5, with no clear D. V was pared by 4 bases and J by 7 bases, with 8 bases between. This CDR3 spans 12 amino acids. Germline CDR1 MDHEN, CDR2 SYDVKM. This CDR3 reads CASSSNPQPQHF. The CDR3 DNA is TGTGCCAGCAGTTCTAACCCACAGCCCCAGCATTTT.

This chain uses TRBV6-5 with TRBJ1-3; D is ambiguous. The CDR3 consists of 15 residues. Germline-derived CDR1 and CDR2 are MNHEY and SVGAGI. With 0 bases removed from V and 0 bases from J, the gap between germline ends came to 6 bases. CDR3 bases: TGTGCCAGCAGTTACTCGGGCAACTCTGGAAACACCATATATTTT. This translates into CASSYSGNSGNTIYF.

J is TRBJ2-1 and V is TRBV7-9, with 14 nucleotides matching TRBD2. Germline V gene lookup returns CDR1 SEHNR and CDR2 FQNEAQ (reference sequence). This CDR3 has 14 amino acids. The junction had 4 bases not matched to a gene; V was cut back by 6 bases and J by 9 bases. The CDR3 DNA is TGTGCCAGCAGGACTAGCGGGGGGGCCGCTGAGCAGTTCTTC. Residues: CASRTSGGAAEQFF.